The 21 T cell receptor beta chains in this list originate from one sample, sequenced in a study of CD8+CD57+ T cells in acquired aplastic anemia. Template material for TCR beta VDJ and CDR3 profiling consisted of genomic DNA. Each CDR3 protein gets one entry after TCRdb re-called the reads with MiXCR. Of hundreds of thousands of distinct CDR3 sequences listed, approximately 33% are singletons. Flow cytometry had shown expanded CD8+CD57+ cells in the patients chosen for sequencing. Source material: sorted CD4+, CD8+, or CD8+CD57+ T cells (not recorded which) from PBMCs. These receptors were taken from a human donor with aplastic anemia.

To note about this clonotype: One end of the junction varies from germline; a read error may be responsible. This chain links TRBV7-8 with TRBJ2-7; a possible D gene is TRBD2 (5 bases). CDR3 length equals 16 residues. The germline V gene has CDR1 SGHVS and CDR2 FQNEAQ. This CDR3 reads CASSLVIYGGSYVQYF. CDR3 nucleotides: TGTGCCAGCAGCTTAGTGATTTACGGAGGCTCGTACGTGCAGTACTTC.

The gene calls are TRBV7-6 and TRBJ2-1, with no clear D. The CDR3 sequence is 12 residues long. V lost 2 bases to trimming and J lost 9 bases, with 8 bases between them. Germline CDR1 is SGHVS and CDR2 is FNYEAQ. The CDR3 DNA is TGTGCCAGCAGCTTAATTGTTGGTGAGCAGTTCTTC. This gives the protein CASSLIVGEQFF.

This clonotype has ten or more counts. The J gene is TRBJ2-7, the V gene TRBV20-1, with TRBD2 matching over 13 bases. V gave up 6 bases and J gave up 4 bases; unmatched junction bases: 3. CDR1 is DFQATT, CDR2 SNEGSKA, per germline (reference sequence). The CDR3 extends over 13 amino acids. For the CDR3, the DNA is TGCAGTGCCACGACTAGCGGGGGGTACGAGCAGTACTTC. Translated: CSATTSGGYEQYF.

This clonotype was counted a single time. CDR3 amino acids: CASSPYVSGELFF. The CDR3 coding sequence is TGTGCCAGCTCACCTTACGTTTCGGGGGAGCTGTTTTTT. This sequence joins TRBV18 and TRBJ2-2; D ambiguous. The CDR3 spans 13 residues. V was shortened by 3 bases and J by 8 bases, with 10 bases between the two germline ends. Germline V gives CDR1 KGHSH, CDR2 LQKENI.

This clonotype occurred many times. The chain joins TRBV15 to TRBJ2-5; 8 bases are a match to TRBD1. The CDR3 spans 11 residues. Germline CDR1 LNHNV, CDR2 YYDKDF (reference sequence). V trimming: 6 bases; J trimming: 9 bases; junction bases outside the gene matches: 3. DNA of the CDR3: TGTGCCACCAGTCCGGACAGGGCCCAGTACTTC. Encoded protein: CATSPDRAQYF.

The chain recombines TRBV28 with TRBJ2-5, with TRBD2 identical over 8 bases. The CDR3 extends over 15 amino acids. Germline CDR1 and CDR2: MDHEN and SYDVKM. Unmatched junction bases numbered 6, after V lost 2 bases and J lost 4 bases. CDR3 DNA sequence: TGTGCCAGCAGTTTAGGGGGACTAGTTAGAGAGACCCAGTACTTC. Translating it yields CASSLGGLVRETQYF.

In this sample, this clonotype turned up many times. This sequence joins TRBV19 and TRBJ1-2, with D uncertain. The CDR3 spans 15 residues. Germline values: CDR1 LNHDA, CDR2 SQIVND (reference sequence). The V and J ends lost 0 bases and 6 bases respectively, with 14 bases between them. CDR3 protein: CASSIDVVSIDGYTF. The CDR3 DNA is TGTGCCAGTAGTATAGATGTGGTAAGCATCGATGGCTACACCTTC.

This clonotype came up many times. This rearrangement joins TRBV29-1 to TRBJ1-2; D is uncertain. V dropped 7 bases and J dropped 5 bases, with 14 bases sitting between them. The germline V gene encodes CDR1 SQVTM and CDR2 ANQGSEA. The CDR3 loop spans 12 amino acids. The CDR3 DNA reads TGCAGCGCCGAGGAGAGTATATATGGCTACACCTTC. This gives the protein CSAEESIYGYTF.

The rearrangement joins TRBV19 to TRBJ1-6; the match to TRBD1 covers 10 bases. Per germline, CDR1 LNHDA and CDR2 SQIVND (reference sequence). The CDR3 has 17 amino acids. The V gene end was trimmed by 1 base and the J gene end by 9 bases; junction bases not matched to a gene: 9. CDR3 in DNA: TGTGCCAGTAGTATAGGGGCCGAGACAGGGGGCTTTTCACCCCTCCACTTT. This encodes CASSIGAETGGFSPLHF. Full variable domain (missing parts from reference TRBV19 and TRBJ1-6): DGGITQSPKYLFRKEGQNVTLSCEQNLNHDAMYWYRQDPGQGLRLIYYSQIVNDFQKGDIAEGYSVSREKKESFPLTVTSAQKNPTAFYLCASSIGAETGGFSPLHFGNGTRLTVT.

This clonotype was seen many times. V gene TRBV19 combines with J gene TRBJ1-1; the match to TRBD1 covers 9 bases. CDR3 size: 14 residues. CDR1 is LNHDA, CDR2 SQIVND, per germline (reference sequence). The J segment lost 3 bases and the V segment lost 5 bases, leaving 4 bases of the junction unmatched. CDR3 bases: TGTGCCAGTAGTTCGGGACAGGGTCACACTGAAGCTTTCTTT. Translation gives CASSSGQGHTEAFF.

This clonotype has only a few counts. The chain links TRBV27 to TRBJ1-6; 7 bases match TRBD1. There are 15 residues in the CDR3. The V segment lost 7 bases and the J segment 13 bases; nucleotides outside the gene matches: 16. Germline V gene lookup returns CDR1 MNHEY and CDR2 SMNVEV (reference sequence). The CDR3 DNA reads TGTGCCAGCAACCATTGGGGACAGTGGTTGAATCCCCTCCACTTT. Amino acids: CASNHWGQWLNPLHF.

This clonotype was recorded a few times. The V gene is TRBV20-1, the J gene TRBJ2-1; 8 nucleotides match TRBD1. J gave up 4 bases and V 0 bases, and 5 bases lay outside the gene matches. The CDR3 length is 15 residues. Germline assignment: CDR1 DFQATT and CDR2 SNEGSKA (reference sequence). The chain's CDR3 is CSAREWTGLYNEQFF. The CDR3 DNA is TGCAGTGCTAGAGAATGGACAGGGTTATACAATGAGCAGTTCTTC.

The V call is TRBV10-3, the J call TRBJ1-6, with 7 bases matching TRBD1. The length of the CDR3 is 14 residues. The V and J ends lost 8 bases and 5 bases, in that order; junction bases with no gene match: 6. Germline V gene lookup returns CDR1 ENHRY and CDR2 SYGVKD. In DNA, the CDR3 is TGTGCCATCCAAAGGGGACAGAATAATTCACCCCTCCACTTT. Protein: CAIQRGQNNSPLHF.

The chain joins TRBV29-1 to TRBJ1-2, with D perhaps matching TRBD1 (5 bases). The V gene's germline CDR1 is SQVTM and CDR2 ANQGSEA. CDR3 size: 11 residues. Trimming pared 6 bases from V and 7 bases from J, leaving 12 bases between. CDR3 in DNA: TGCAGCGTGGCGGAGGGGCTTGGCTACACCTTC. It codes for CSVAEGLGYTF.

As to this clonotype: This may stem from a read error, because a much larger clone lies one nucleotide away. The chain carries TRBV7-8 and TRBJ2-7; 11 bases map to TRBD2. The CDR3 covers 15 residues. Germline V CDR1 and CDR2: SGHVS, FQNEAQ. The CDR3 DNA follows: TGTGCCAGCGGCTTACAACTAGCGGGAGTCTACGAGCAGTACTTC. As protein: CASGLQLAGVYEQYF. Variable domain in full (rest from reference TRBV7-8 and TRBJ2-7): GAGVSQSPRYKVAKRGQDVALRCDPISGHVSLFWYQQALGQGPEFLTYFQNEAQLDKSGLPSDRFFAERPEGSVSTLKIQRTQQEDSAVYLCASGLQLAGVYEQYFGPGTRLTVT.

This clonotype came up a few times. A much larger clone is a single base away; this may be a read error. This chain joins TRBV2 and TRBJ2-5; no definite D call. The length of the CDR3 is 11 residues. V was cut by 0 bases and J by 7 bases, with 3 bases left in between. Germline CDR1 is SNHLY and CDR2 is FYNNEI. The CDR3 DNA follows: TGTGCCAGCAGTGAAGCGGGGACCCAGTACTTC. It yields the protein CASSEAGTQYF.

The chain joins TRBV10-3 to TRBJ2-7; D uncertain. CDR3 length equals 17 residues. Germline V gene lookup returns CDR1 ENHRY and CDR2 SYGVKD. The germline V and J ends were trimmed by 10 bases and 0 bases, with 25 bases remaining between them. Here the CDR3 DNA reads TGTGCCAGCGGTTACTTTCCCCCAGGCCTAAGCTCCTACGAGCAGTACTTC. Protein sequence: CASGYFPPGLSSYEQYF.

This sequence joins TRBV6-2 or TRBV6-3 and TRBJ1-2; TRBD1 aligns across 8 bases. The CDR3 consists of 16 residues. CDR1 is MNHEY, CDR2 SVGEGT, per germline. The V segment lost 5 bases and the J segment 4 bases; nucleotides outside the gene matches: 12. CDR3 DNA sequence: TGTGCCAGCAGTACGACACAGGGGGAGAGCCCCTATGGCTACACCTTC. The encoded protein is CASSTTQGESPYGYTF.

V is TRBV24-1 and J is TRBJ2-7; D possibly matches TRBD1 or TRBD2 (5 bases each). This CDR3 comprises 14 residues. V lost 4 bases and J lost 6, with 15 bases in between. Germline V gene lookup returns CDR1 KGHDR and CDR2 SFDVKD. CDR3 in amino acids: CATSESTGTSEQYF. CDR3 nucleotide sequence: TGTGCCACCAGTGAATCCACCGGGACGAGCGAGCAGTACTTC.

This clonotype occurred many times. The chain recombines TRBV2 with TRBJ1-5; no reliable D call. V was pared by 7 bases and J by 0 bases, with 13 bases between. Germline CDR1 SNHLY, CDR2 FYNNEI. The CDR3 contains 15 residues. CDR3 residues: CASNPTLNSNQPQHF. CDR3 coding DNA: TGTGCCAGCAACCCTACCTTAAATAGCAATCAGCCCCAGCATTTT.

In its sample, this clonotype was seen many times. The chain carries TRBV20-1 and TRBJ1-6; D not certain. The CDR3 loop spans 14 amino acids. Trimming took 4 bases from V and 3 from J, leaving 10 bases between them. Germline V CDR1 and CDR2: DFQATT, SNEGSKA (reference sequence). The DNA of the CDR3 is TGCAGTGCTAAAGAATCGGTCTATAATTCACCCCTCCACTTT. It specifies CSAKESVYNSPLHF.